The source of this T cell receptor beta chain is a study of monozygotic twins with inflammatory bowel disease. Study-wide points: Especially where disease activity was present, IBD patients had fewer clonotypes in common with others than healthy twins did.

CDR1 is LGHNA and CDR2 is YSLEER in the germline V gene. The CDR3 consists of 15 residues. About this clonotype itself: No antigen is known for it.

TCRdb reprocessed the 5' RACE reads, with one entry per CDR3 protein and no DNA. Recorded here are roughly 300,000 distinct CDR3 sequences; the top ten clones represent approximately 5.4%. Sequenced material: blood. This chain joins TRBV4-3 and TRBJ2-7; TCRdb outputs TRBD1, but without DNA this stays unchecked. This sequence originates from a human donor with ulcerative colitis or Crohn's disease, or a healthy co-twin of an affected twin (not recorded which). The CDR3: CASSQLPGDRVGQYF.